These T cell receptor beta chains were read from a single sample in a study of blood T cell repertoires in COVID-19. Assay used: immunoSEQ multiplex PCR; TCRdb lists only in-frame clones, some missing. This sample carries about 250,000 clones, under 90% of them seen once, and the ten largest clones take around 15%. Source material: PBMCs or T cells enriched from blood (not recorded which). The receptors here all came from a man aged 18-30 years who had recovered from COVID-19. CDR3s include the opening cysteine and the closing phenylalanine or tryptophan. D genes are given only for firm matches. Some rows have no size entry. The others give once, few or many, or a class for an expanded clone.

J gene	clone size	V gene	D gene	CDR3 DNA	CDR3 protein
TRBJ2-1	NA	TRBV3-1/TRBV3-2	TRBD2	TGTGCCAGCAGCCAAATTAGCGGGGGGCATGAGCAGTTCTTC	CASSQISGGHEQFF
TRBJ2-1	NA	TRBV30	NA	TGTGCCTGGAGTGGAACTAGTTTCAATGAGCAGTTCTTC	CAWSGTSFNEQFF
TRBJ2-1	once	TRBV10-2	TRBD2	TGCGCCAGCAGTGAGTCCCCGTTCGCGGGGGGATATGAGCAGTTCTTC	CASSESPFAGGYEQFF
TRBJ2-5	NA	TRBV19	NA	TGTGCCAGTAGTATCGGAGCAGGGGCAGAGACCCAGTACTTC	CASSIGAGAETQYF
TRBJ1-1	NA	TRBV10-3	NA	TGTGCCATCAGTGAGTCAGGACTTGGGCAGGGGACTGAAGCTTTCTTT	CAISESGLGQGTEAFF
TRBJ1-1	NA	TRBV2	NA	TGTGCCAGCAGGAACGGTTTTACTGAAGCTTTCTTT	CASRNGFTEAFF
TRBJ1-6	NA	TRBV5-1	NA	TGCGCCAGCAGCGTAGCGGAGGATTCACCCCTCCACTTT	CASSVAEDSPLHF
TRBJ1-2	NA	TRBV28	TRBD1	TGTGCCAGCAGTGGGCCCGGGACAGAACTAGCCTATGGCTACACCTTC	CASSGPGTELAYGYTF
TRBJ2-7	NA	TRBV6-5	TRBD1	TGTGCCAGCAGTTACTCCGGACAGGGGGCCTCCTACGAGCAGTACTTC	CASSYSGQGASYEQYF
TRBJ2-1	NA	TRBV3-1/TRBV3-2	NA	TGTGCCAGCAGCCAAGACCCAGGGTTCAATGAGCAGTTCTTC	CASSQDPGFNEQFF
TRBJ1-1	NA	TRBV4-1	TRBD1	TGCGCCAGCAGCAGCGGGACAGGGTTCCCCGAAGCTTTCTTT	CASSSGTGFPEAFF
TRBJ1-1	NA	TRBV7-2	NA	TGTGCCAGCAGCTTAGATTGGCGGGGTTCGAACACTGAAGCTTTCTTT	CASSLDWRGSNTEAFF
TRBJ1-1	NA	TRBV7-8	TRBD1	TGTGCCAGCAGCTTATTACGGACAGGGGGCGCGTTCGATCGCACCCGGGCCACTGAAGCTTTCTTT	CASSLLRTGGAFDRTRATEAFF
TRBJ2-2	NA	TRBV7-9	TRBD2	TGTGCCAGCAGGCCAGTCAGCGGGGGGAGACCCGGGGAGCTGTTTTTT	CASRPVSGGRPGELFF
TRBJ2-5	NA	TRBV7-2	TRBD2	TGTGCCAGCAGCTTTCGGCGGGGAGGGGAGACCCAGTACTTC	CASSFRRGGETQYF
TRBJ2-7	NA	TRBV12-3/TRBV12-4	NA	TGTGCCAGCAGTCTAACAGGGTCCTACGAGCAGTACTTC	CASSLTGSYEQYF
TRBJ2-5	NA	TRBV10-3	NA	TGTGCCATCAAGGATCGGGAGCAAGAGACCCAGTACTTC	CAIKDREQETQYF
TRBJ2-3	once	TRBV5-1	NA	TGCGCCAGCAGCTTGGGGACAGTGAGCACAGATACGCAGTATTTT	CASSLGTVSTDTQYF
TRBJ2-2	NA	TRBV11-2	NA	TGTGCCAGCAGCCTCACCCAAAGCACGAACACCGGGGAGCTGTTTTTT	CASSLTQSTNTGELFF
TRBJ1-5	NA	TRBV5-6	NA	TGTGCCAGCAGCTCCCCGAATCAGCCCCAGCATTTT	CASSSPNQPQHF
TRBJ1-1	NA	TRBV21-1	NA	TGTGCCAGCAGCAAAGCTCGATCACGGGACAGGAATAACATGAACACTGAAGCTTTCTTT	CASSKARSRDRNNMNTEAFF
TRBJ2-7	NA	TRBV11-2	TRBD2	TGTGCCAGCAGCTTAGCGAGCGGGGGGGCGGTAGAGCAGTACTTC	CASSLASGGAVEQYF
TRBJ1-3	NA	TRBV27	NA	TGTGCCACCCAACCGGGGGGGCTTCACTCTGGAAACACCATATATTTT	CATQPGGLHSGNTIYF
TRBJ1-6	NA	TRBV4-1	NA	TGCGCCAGCACCTCAGGAGATCTGGGCAGGGTTGGTTCACCCCTCCACTTT	CASTSGDLGRVGSPLHF
TRBJ2-3	NA	TRBV19	NA	TGTGCCAGTACTAGTTACTTCACGGGCGGGTATAGCACAGATACGCAGTATTTT	CASTSYFTGGYSTDTQYF
TRBJ1-1	NA	TRBV5-6	TRBD1	TGTGCCAGCAGCCTACGACAGGGGGCTGGGAACACTGAAGCTTTCTTT	CASSLRQGAGNTEAFF
TRBJ2-2	NA	TRBV5-1	NA	TGCGCCAGCAGCTTGATAGAAATTTCCTCCGGGGAGCTGTTTTTT	CASSLIEISSGELFF
TRBJ2-7	NA	TRBV27	NA	TGTGCCAGCAGTTTAACAGAACGGATCTCCTACGAGCAGTACTTC	CASSLTERISYEQYF
TRBJ2-7	NA	TRBV11-2	TRBD1	TGTGCCAGCAGCTGGACGACAGGGGGCCTGGCCGAGCAGTACTTC	CASSWTTGGLAEQYF
TRBJ2-2	NA	TRBV7-8	TRBD1	TGTGCCAGCAGTCCGTGGCACCCCCGGGACAGAAATAACACCGGGGAGCTGTTTTTT	CASSPWHPRDRNNTGELFF
TRBJ1-6	NA	TRBV27	NA	TGTGCCAGCAGTCCAATACCGTTGCGCAGGGGCCGTTCACCCCTCCACTTT	CASSPIPLRRGRSPLHF
TRBJ1-6	NA	TRBV7-9	TRBD1	TGTGCCAGCAGCTCCGGACAGGTTGGCAATTCACCCCTCCACTTT	CASSSGQVGNSPLHF
TRBJ2-1	NA	TRBV6-5	TRBD1	TGTGCCAGCAGTTACGGAGGACAGGGGTACAATGAGCAGTTCTTC	CASSYGGQGYNEQFF
TRBJ1-3	once	TRBV11-3	NA	TGTGCCAGCAGCTTAGAAGCTATCGGGGGCTCTGGAAACACCATATATTTT	CASSLEAIGGSGNTIYF
TRBJ1-2	NA	TRBV10-3	NA	TGTGCCATCAGTGATAGGTCAGGGATTGGTGGCTACACCTTC	CAISDRSGIGGYTF
TRBJ1-2	NA	TRBV11-2	TRBD1	TGTGCCAGCAGCTTCGGGACAGGGTCGTTTTATGGCTACACCTTC	CASSFGTGSFYGYTF
TRBJ1-5	NA	TRBV27	TRBD1	TGTGCCAGCAGTCCGGCGGGACAGGGCAATCAGCCCCAGCATTTT	CASSPAGQGNQPQHF
TRBJ2-1	NA	TRBV28	NA	TGTGCCAGCAGTCCCGCGTCACAGCTTTACAATGAGCAGTTCTTC	CASSPASQLYNEQFF
TRBJ1-2	NA	TRBV19	NA	TGTGCCAGTAGTATAGCTGGCGGGGGGCAGGAGGGCTACACCTTC	CASSIAGGGQEGYTF
TRBJ1-6	NA	TRBV27	TRBD1	TGTGCCAGCAGTTTAGAGGGACAGGGCGGACATTCACCCCTCCACTTT	CASSLEGQGGHSPLHF
TRBJ1-2	NA	TRBV21-1	NA	TGTGCCAGCAGCAGATACGACAGGGCCGAGGGGGGTTATGGCTACACCTTC	CASSRYDRAEGGYGYTF
TRBJ1-3	NA	TRBV19	NA	TGTGCCAGTAGTATAGGGAGGGGTGCTGGAAACACCATATATTTT	CASSIGRGAGNTIYF
TRBJ1-1	NA	TRBV9	NA	TGTGCCAGCAGCGAGGGGGTCGAAGGAGGCTCGGGACCTGAAGCTTTCTTT	CASSEGVEGGSGPEAFF
TRBJ1-5	NA	TRBV6-5	NA	TGTGCCAGCAGTATCCGGGGAGTTAGCAATCAGCCCCAGCATTTT	CASSIRGVSNQPQHF
TRBJ1-2	NA	TRBV25-1	NA	TGTGCCAGCAGTGAATTGCAAGGGGAACCTAGCTATGGCTACACCTTC	CASSELQGEPSYGYTF
TRBJ1-1	NA	TRBV15	NA	TGTGCCACCAGCAGAGTCGGGGACACTGAAGCTTTCTTT	CATSRVGDTEAFF
TRBJ1-5	NA	TRBV23-1	NA	TGCGCCAGCAGCCAGTCAAAATGTGGGCAGAGCAATCAGCCCCAGCATTTT	CASSQSKCGQSNQPQHF
TRBJ1-1	many	TRBV3-1/TRBV3-2	NA	TGTGCCACCTGCACATCCAGTTTCGGGCAGGGAAAAGCTTTCTTT	CATCTSSFGQGKAFF
TRBJ2-5	once	TRBV7-9	NA	TGTGCCAGCAGCTTAGCGGGTGGGGGGTACCAAGAGACCCAGTACTTC	CASSLAGGGYQETQYF
TRBJ2-7	few	TRBV7-9	NA	TGTGCCAGCAGCTTGGGCAGGGGATCCCACGAGCAGTACTTC	CASSLGRGSHEQYF
TRBJ1-4	once	TRBV5-1	NA	TGCGCCAGCAGCTCGGGGGGCCCGAATGAAAAACTGTTTTTT	CASSSGGPNEKLFF
TRBJ2-7	NA	TRBV28	NA	TGTGCCAGCAGTTCGCTCTCGGCCTACGAGCAGTACTTC	CASSSLSAYEQYF